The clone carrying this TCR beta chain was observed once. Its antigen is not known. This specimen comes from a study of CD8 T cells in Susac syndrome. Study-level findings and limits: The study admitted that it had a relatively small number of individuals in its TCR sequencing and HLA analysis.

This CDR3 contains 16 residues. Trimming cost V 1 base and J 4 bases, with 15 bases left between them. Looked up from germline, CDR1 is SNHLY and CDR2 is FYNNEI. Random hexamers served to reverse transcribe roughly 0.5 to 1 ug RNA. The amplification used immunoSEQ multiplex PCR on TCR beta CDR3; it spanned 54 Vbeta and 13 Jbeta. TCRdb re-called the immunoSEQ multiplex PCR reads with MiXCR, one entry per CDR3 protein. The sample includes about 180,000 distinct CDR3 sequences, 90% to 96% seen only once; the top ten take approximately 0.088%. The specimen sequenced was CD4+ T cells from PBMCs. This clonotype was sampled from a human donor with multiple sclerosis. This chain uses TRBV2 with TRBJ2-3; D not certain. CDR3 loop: CASSEGRAREADTQYF. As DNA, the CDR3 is TGTGCCAGCAGTGAAGGTCGCGCTCGTGAGGCAGATACGCAGTATTTT. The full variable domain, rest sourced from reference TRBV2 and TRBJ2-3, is EPEVTQTPSHQVTQMGQEVILRCVPISNHLYFYWYRQILGQKVEFLVSFYNNEISEKSEIFDDQFSVERPDGSNFTLKIRSTKLEDSAMYFCASSEGRAREADTQYFGPGTRLTVL.